This entry lists 12 T cell receptor beta chains sequenced from one sample in a study of OX40 agonist ivuxolimab in advanced cancers. Some clones are missing from TCRdb's copy, which holds only in-frame ones; the method was immunoSEQ multiplex PCR. The sample comprises approximately 77,000 clones, 92% of which are singletons, and roughly 11% rests with the top ten. Sequencing used CD4+ or CD8+ T cells sorted from blood, obtained in a trial of the OX40 agonist ivuxolimab. The receptors here all came from an adult with an advanced solid tumor such as melanoma, head and neck, liver or kidney cancer.

V gene TRBV6-6 combines with J gene TRBJ2-7; perhaps D is TRBD1 or TRBD2 (5 bases each). CDR1 and CDR2 from the germline V gene are MNHNY and SVGAGI (reference sequence). The CDR3 is 14 amino acids. Trimming pared 6 bases from V and 4 bases from J, leaving 16 bases between. CDR3 loop: CASSYNRQRYEQYF. In DNA, the CDR3 is TGTGCCAGCAGCTATAACAGGCAGCGGTACGAGCAGTACTTC.

V gene TRBV18 combines with J gene TRBJ2-1; D possibly corresponds to TRBD1 (5 bases). V was pared by 3 bases and J by 4 bases, with 16 bases between. Germline loops: CDR1 KGHSH, CDR2 LQKENI. This CDR3 has 16 amino acids. CDR3 loop: CASSPVGRTTYNEQFF. The CDR3, as DNA: TGTGCCAGCTCACCGGTCGGGCGGACAACTTACAATGAGCAGTTCTTC. Supplemented by reference TRBV18 and TRBJ2-1, the full variable domain reads NAGVMQNPRHLVRRRGQEARLRCSPMKGHSHVYWYRQLPEEGLKFMVYLQKENIIDESGMPKERFSAEFPKEGPSILRIQQVVRGDSAAYFCASSPVGRTTYNEQFFGPGTRLTVL.

V usage is TRBV7-9 and J usage is TRBJ1-1; D is unclear. The CDR3 is 17 residues long. Trimming cost V 3 bases and J 8 bases, with 25 bases left between them. The V gene's germline CDR1 is SEHNR and CDR2 FQNEAQ (reference sequence). The CDR3 DNA reads as TGTGCCAGCAGCTTCCCGCCCGTCCGTGAGGAAAGGAGAGAAGCTTTCTTT. Its translation is CASSFPPVREERREAFF.

The V gene is TRBV9, the J gene TRBJ2-3; TRBD2 agrees at 10 bases. The germline gives CDR1 SGDLS, CDR2 YYNGEE. CDR3 length: 12 amino acids. V dropped 4 bases and J dropped 14; count of bases not matched to a gene: 7. The DNA for the CDR3 is TGTGCCAGCAGCCCTCAGCGGGGGGGCTTGTATTTT. This encodes CASSPQRGGLYF.

The gene calls are TRBV5-6 and TRBJ1-1, with a possible D match to TRBD1 (5 bases). The CDR3 is 12 amino acids. Per germline, CDR1 SGHDT and CDR2 YYEEEE. Trimming cost V 3 bases and J 8 bases, with 11 bases left between them. Here the CDR3 reads CASSSTVSEAFF. The CDR3 region has the DNA TGTGCCAGCAGCTCGACAGTCTCCGAAGCTTTCTTT.

The rearrangement uses TRBV15 and TRBJ1-1, with a weak D call TRBD1 (6 bases). The length of the CDR3 is 15 residues. Germline CDR1 and CDR2: LNHNV and YYDKDF (reference sequence). V shed 1 base and J shed 0 bases, with 9 bases lying between them. The CDR3 is CATSRGQGMNTEAFF. The CDR3 bases are TGTGCCACCAGCAGAGGGCAGGGGATGAACACTGAAGCTTTCTTT.

The genes are TRBV5-5 and TRBJ2-7, with TRBD1 matching 8 bases. Germline CDR1 SGHKS, CDR2 YYEKEE (reference sequence). J was trimmed by 3 bases and V by 4 bases; bases with no gene match: 15. This CDR3 is built from 17 residues. The CDR3 is CASSPDLGTGWGYEQYF. In DNA form, the CDR3 reads TGTGCCAGCAGCCCCGATCTTGGGACAGGATGGGGCTACGAGCAGTACTTC.

The V gene is TRBV4-3, the J gene TRBJ2-3; D is ambiguous. The CDR3 is 15 residues long. From germline, CDR1 is LGHNA and CDR2 YSLEER. V was trimmed by 0 bases and J by 1 base, leaving 8 bases between them. For the CDR3, the DNA is TGCGCCAGCAGCCAAGATGGTTCAGGCACAGATACGCAGTATTTT. Translating it yields CASSQDGSGTDTQYF.

This clone appeared a single time. Written as DNA, the CDR3 is TGTGCCAGCAGCACGAGGGCGGACAGATCAGGTGGTGGCTACACCTTC. As protein: CASSTRADRSGGGYTF. This chain joins TRBV14 and TRBJ1-2; a possible D gene is TRBD1 (6 bases). The CDR3 runs 16 residues. Germline CDR1 is SGHDN and CDR2 is FVKESK. V was shortened by 5 bases and J by 7 bases, with 23 bases between the two germline ends.

The V call is TRBV6-5, the J call TRBJ1-5, with a tentative D call TRBD1 (5 bases). The germline CDR1 and CDR2 sequences are MNHEY and SVGAGI. The length of the CDR3 is 12 residues. Trimming removed 8 bases from V and 1 base from J, with 6 bases in between. The CDR3 here is CASGGSNQPQHF. The CDR3 DNA sequence: TGTGCCAGCGGGGGAAGCAATCAGCCCCAGCATTTT.

The CDR3 sequence is CASSFSTQGNEQYF. CDR3 nucleotide sequence: TGTGCCAGCAGTTTTAGTACACAGGGTAACGAGCAGTACTTC. The chain uses TRBV27 and TRBJ2-7; possibly TRBD1 for D (6 bases). This CDR3 has 14 residues. Per germline, CDR1 MNHEY and CDR2 SMNVEV (reference sequence). Between the trimmed V and J ends, which lost 3 bases and 5 bases, there was a span of 14 bases.

The chain has TRBV9 and TRBJ2-5; TRBD1 is a possible D gene (5 bases). Germline lookup yields CDR1 SGDLS and CDR2 YYNGEE. The CDR3 spans 13 residues. V lost 3 bases to trimming and J lost 4 bases, with 10 bases between them. The CDR3 DNA reads as TGTGCCAGCAGCGCCAGGGTGACAGAGACCCAGTACTTC. Residues: CASSARVTETQYF.